These T cell receptor beta chains were read from a single sample in a study of T cells after yellow fever vaccination. TCRdb ran MiXCR on the 5' RACE reads and lists one entry per CDR3 protein. The sample gives hundreds of thousands of distinct CDR3 sequences, approximately 12% of which show up once; 2.5% to 3.5% is in the top ten. The sample consisted of CD4+ T cells sorted from PBMCs, taken 15 days after the yellow fever booster vaccination. The receptors were sampled from a man between 18 and 35 years old who received the YFV17D yellow fever vaccine. Both conserved end residues are part of each CDR3. D genes are given only for firm matches. A row's size may be missing; if present it is once, few, many or a size class.

>TRBV12-3/TRBV12-4|NA|TRBJ1-5|few
CASSPNPRNQPQHF
TGTGCCAGCAGCCCTAATCCACGCAATCAGCCCCAGCATTTT
>TRBV7-8|TRBD1|TRBJ1-5|many
CASSPFGQGAIQPQHF
TGTGCCAGCAGCCCCTTTGGACAGGGGGCGATTCAGCCCCAGCATTTT
>TRBV6-2/TRBV6-3|NA|TRBJ1-1|NA
CASSYLARINTEAFF
TGTGCCAGCAGTTACCTGGCGAGGATTAACACTGAAGCTTTCTTT
>TRBV5-1|NA|TRBJ1-3|few
CASSFDGSGNTIYF
TGCGCCAGCAGCTTCGACGGCTCTGGAAACACCATATATTTT
>TRBV4-1|TRBD1|TRBJ2-7|NA
CASSTRDRGPYEQYF
TGCGCCAGCAGCACCCGGGACAGGGGACCCTACGAGCAGTACTTC
>TRBV6-6|NA|TRBJ1-6|few
CASSSPENSPLHF
TGTGCCAGCAGCTCTCCGGAGAATTCACCCCTCCACTTT
>TRBV7-9|TRBD2|TRBJ2-1|few
CASLAGDPSYNEQFF
TGTGCCAGCCTAGCGGGGGACCCCTCCTACAATGAGCAGTTCTTC
>TRBV6-6|TRBD2|TRBJ2-1|NA
CASSYPSGGAYNEQFF
TGTGCCAGCAGTTATCCGAGCGGGGGGGCTTACAATGAGCAGTTCTTC
>TRBV11-2|TRBD1|TRBJ1-6|few
CASSPGTGTLLSPLHF
TGTGCCAGCAGCCCCGGGACAGGGACTTTATTATCACCCCTCCACTTT
>TRBV9|TRBD2|TRBJ2-3|NA
CASRKTSSGGDTQYF
TGTGCCAGCAGAAAGACCTCTAGCGGGGGAGATACGCAGTATTTT
>TRBV10-3|NA|TRBJ1-5|many
CAISDEQGHQPQHF
TGTGCCATCAGTGATGAACAGGGACACCAGCCCCAGCATTTT
>TRBV5-4|NA|TRBJ2-1|few
CASSLISDEQFF
TGTGCCAGCAGCTTGATTTCTGATGAGCAGTTCTTC
>TRBV18|NA|TRBJ1-1|few
CASSPSAGAQDTEAFF
TGTGCCAGCTCACCGAGCGCGGGGGCGCAAGACACTGAAGCTTTCTTT
>TRBV28|NA|TRBJ2-3|few
CASWGRQDTQYF
TGTGCCAGTTGGGGCCGACAGGATACGCAGTATTTT
>TRBV5-1|NA|TRBJ1-3|few
CASSSAGTGNTIYF
TGCGCCAGCAGCTCTGCAGGGACTGGAAACACCATATATTTT
>TRBV12-3/TRBV12-4|NA|TRBJ2-3|few
CASSPNPGEDTQYF
TGTGCCAGCAGCCCAAACCCTGGGGAAGATACGCAGTATTTT
>TRBV6-2/TRBV6-3|NA|TRBJ2-7|NA
CASSRRTVSYEQYF
TGTGCCAGCAGTCGCCGGACGGTCTCCTACGAGCAGTACTTC
>TRBV20-1|TRBD1|TRBJ2-4|NA
CSASGGQGFDQYF
TGCAGTGCTAGTGGGGGACAGGGCTTTGACCAGTACTTC
>TRBV9|NA|TRBJ1-1|NA
CASSGMGYPGLQAFF
TGTGCCAGCAGCGGGATGGGCTATCCGGGGTTACAAGCTTTCTTT
>TRBV30|NA|TRBJ1-4|few
CAWSLGLARGEKLFF
TGTGCCTGGAGCCTTGGACTCGCCCGCGGTGAAAAACTGTTTTTT
>TRBV20-1|TRBD2|TRBJ2-1|NA
CSARPQVGGGAYNEQFF
TGCAGTGCTAGACCTCAAGTCGGCGGGGGGGCTTACAATGAGCAGTTCTTC
>TRBV7-2|NA|TRBJ2-5|few
CASSLRGGRQETQYF
TGTGCCAGCAGCCTCCGGGGTGGTCGACAAGAGACCCAGTACTTC